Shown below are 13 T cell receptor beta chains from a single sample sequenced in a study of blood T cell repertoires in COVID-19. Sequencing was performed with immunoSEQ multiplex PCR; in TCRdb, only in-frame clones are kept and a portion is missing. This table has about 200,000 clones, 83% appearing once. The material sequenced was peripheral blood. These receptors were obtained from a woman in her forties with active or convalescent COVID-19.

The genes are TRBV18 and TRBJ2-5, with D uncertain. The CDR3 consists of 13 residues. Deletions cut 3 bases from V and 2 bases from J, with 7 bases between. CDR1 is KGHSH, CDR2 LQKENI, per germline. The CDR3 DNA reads TGTGCCAGCTCACCTGAGGTGCAAGAGACCCAGTACTTC. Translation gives CASSPEVQETQYF.

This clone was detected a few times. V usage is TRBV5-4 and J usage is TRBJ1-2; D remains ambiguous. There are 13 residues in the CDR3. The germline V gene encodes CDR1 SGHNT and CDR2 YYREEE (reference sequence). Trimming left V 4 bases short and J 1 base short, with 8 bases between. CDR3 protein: CASSDRGNYGYTF. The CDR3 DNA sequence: TGTGCCAGCAGCGACCGCGGTAACTATGGCTACACCTTC.

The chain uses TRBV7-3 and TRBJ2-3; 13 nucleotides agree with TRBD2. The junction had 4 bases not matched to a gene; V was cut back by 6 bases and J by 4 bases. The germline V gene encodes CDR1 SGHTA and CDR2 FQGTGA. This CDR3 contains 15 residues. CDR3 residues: CASRLLAGGSDTQYF. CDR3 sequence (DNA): TGTGCCAGCAGATTACTAGCGGGGGGGTCAGATACGCAGTATTTT.

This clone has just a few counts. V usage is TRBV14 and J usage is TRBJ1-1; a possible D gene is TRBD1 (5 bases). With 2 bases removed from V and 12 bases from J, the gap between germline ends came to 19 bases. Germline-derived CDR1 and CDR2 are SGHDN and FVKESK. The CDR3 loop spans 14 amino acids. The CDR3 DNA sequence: TGTGCCAGCAGCCAAATTGGGGCGTGGACGCGGACTTTCTTT. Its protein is CASSQIGAWTRTFF.

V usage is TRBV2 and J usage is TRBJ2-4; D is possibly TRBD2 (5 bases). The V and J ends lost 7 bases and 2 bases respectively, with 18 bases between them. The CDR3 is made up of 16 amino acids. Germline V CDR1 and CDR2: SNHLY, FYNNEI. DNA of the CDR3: TGTGCCAGCATCCAGCGGATCAGGAGTTCCAAAAACATTCAGTACTTC. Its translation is CASIQRIRSSKNIQYF.

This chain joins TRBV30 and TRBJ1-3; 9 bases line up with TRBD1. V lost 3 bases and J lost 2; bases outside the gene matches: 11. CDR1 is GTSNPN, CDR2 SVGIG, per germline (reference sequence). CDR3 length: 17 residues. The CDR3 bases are TGTGCCTGGAGAGCCACGGACAGGGGCTTCCCTGGAAACACCATATATTTT. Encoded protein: CAWRATDRGFPGNTIYF. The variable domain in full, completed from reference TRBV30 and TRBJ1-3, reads SQTIHQWPATLVQPVGSPLSLECTVEGTSNPNLYWYRQAAGRGLQLLFYSVGIGQISSEVPQNLSASRPQDRQFILSSKKLLLSDSGFYLCAWRATDRGFPGNTIYFGEGSWLTVV.

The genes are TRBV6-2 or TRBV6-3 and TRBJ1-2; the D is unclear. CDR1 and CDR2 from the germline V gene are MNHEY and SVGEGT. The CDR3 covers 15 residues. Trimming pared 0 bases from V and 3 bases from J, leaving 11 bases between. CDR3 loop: CASSYSREWDYGYTF. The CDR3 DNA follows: TGTGCCAGCAGTTACTCCCGGGAGTGGGACTATGGCTACACCTTC.

The CDR3: CATSRATGSDSPLHF. CDR3 in DNA: TGTGCCACCAGCAGGGCCACAGGGAGTGATTCACCCCTCCACTTT. The chain recombines TRBV15 with TRBJ1-6, with D tentatively TRBD1 (6 bases). Looked up from germline, CDR1 is LNHNV and CDR2 is YYDKDF (reference sequence). CDR3 length: 15 amino acids. The V and J ends lost 3 bases and 8 bases respectively, with 14 bases between them. Full variable domain (rest looked up from reference TRBV15 and TRBJ1-6): DAMVIQNPRYQVTQFGKPVTLSCSQTLNHNVMYWYQQKSSQAPKLLFHYYDKDFNNEADTPDNFQSRRPNTSFCFLDIRSPGLGDTAMYLCATSRATGSDSPLHFGNGTRLTVT.

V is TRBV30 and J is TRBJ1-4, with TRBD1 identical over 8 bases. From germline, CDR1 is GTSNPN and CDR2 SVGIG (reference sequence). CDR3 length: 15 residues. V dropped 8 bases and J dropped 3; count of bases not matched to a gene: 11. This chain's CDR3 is CARDAGTGPNEKLFF. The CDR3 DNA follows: TGTGCCCGAGATGCCGGGACAGGTCCTAATGAAAAACTGTTTTTT.

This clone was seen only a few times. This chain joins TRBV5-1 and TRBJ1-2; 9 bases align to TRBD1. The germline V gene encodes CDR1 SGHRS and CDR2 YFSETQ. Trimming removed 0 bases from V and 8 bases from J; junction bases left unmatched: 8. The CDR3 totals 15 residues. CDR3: CASSLEGDRARGYTF. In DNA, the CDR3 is TGCGCCAGCAGCTTGGAGGGGGACAGGGCCAGGGGCTACACCTTC.

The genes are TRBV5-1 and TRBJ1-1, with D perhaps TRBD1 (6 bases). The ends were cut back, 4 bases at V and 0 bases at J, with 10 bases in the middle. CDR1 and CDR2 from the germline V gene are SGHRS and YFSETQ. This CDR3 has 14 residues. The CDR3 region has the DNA TGCGCCAGCAGCGTGCAGGGGATGAACACTGAAGCTTTCTTT. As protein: CASSVQGMNTEAFF.

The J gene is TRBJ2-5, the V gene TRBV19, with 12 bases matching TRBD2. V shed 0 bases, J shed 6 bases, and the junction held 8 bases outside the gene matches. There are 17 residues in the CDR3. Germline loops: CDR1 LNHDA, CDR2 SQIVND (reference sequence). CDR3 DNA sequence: TGTGCCAGTAGTATAGATCCCCCTAGCGGGGGGGCGCAGACCCAGTACTTC. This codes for CASSIDPPSGGAQTQYF.

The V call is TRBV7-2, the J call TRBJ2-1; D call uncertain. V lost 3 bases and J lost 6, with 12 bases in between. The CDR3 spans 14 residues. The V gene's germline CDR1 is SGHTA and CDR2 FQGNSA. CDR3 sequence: CASSFNLKSNEQFF. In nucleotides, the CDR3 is TGTGCCAGCAGCTTCAACCTAAAGAGCAATGAGCAGTTCTTC. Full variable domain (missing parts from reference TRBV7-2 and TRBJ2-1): GAGVSQSPSNKVTEKGKDVELRCDPISGHTALYWYRQSLGQGLEFLIYFQGNSAPDKSGLPSDRFSAERTGGSVSTLTIQRTQQEDSAVYLCASSFNLKSNEQFFGPGTRLTVL.